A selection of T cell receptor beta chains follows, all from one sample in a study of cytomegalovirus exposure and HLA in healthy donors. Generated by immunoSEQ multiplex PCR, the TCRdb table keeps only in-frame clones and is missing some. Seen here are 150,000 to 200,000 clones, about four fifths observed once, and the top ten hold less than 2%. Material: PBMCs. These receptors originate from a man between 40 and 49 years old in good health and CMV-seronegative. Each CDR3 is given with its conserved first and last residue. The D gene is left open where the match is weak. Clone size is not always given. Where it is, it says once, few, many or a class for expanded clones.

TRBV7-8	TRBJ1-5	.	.	TGTGCCAGCAGCGCCGAGACCGGGCAGCCCCAGCATTTT	CASSAETGQPQHF
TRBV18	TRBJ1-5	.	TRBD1	TGTGCCAGCTCCGATACAGGGGTAGGAGGCAATCAGCCCCAGCATTTT	CASSDTGVGGNQPQHF
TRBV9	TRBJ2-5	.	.	TGTGCCAGCAGCGTAGAAGATCGGGAGACCCAGTACTTC	CASSVEDRETQYF
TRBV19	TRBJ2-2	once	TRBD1	TGTGCCAGCTCCGGGCAGGGGGCGATCGGGGAGCTGTTTTTT	CASSGQGAIGELFF
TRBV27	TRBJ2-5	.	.	TGTGCCAGCAGTTTAAGAGGGGGTGGAACGGCCCAGTACTTC	CASSLRGGGTAQYF
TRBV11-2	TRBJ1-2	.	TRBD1	TGTGCCAGCAGCCAACCGGGACAGGGGGATGGCTACACCTTC	CASSQPGQGDGYTF
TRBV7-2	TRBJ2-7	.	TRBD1	TGTGCCAGCAGCTTAGGGGACAGGGCTAGGGACGAGCAGTACTTC	CASSLGDRARDEQYF
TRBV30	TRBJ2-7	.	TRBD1	TGTGCCTGGGGTCCCCGGGACAGGGGGGCCTACGAGCAGTACTTC	CAWGPRDRGAYEQYF
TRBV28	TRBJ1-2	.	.	TGTGCCAGCAGCATACAGGTTTATGGCTACACCTTC	CASSIQVYGYTF
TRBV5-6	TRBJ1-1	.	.	TGTGCCAGCAGTAGGAGTAAGTTGTACGGGACTGAAGCTTTCTTT	CASSRSKLYGTEAFF
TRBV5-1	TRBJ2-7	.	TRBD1	TGCGCCAGCGCTGGACAGGTTCCCTACGAGCAGTACTTC	CASAGQVPYEQYF
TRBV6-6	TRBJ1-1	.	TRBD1	TGTGCCAGCAGTTCCCCGGAGACAGGGGACACTGAAGCTTTCTTT	CASSSPETGDTEAFF
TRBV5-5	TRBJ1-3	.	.	TGTGCCAGCAGCACATGGGGAAACACCATATATTTT	CASSTWGNTIYF
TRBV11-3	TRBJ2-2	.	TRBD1	TGTGCCAGCAGCAGGGACAGGGGGCCCACCGGGGAGCTGTTTTTT	CASSRDRGPTGELFF
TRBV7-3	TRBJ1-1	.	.	TGTGCCAGCAGCTTATACGGGTCTACTGAAGCTTTCTTT	CASSLYGSTEAFF
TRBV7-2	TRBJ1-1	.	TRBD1	TGTGCCAGCAGCTCCCCCCAGGGGGCGCGTTTGTACACTGAAGCTTTCTTT	CASSSPQGARLYTEAFF
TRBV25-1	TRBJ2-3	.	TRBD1	TGTGCCAGCACCGGCAGGACAGGTCTCGGTACGCAGTATTTT	CASTGRTGLGTQYF
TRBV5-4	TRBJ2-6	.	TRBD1	TGTGCCAGCAGCCCCGCAGGCGGGACAGGGGGTTCTGGGGCCAACGTCCTGACTTTC	CASSPAGGTGGSGANVLTF
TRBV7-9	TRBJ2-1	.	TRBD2	TGTGCCAGCAGCCGGCGGGGACTAGCGCAATACAATGAGCAGTTCTTC	CASSRRGLAQYNEQFF
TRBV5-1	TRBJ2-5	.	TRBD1	TGCGCCAGCAGCTCCCGGGACAGGCGACTGGGGACCCAGTACTTC	CASSSRDRRLGTQYF
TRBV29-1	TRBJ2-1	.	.	TGCAGCGGTGACAGGAATTCCTACAATGAGCAGTTCTTC	CSGDRNSYNEQFF
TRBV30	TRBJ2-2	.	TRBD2	TGTGCCTGGAGTAAGCTCACGGGACTAGCGGGGCCCACCGGGGAGCTGTTTTTT	CAWSKLTGLAGPTGELFF